The clone carrying this T cell receptor beta chain was seen a handful of times. This entry belongs to a study of naive and memory T cell subsets. The beta constant-region primer was an equimolar mix of two oligonucleotides covering TRBC1 and TRBC2. TCRdb itself ran the UMI-ligation and nested PCR reads through MiXCR, one entry per CDR3 protein. The sample records 130,000 to 150,000 distinct CDR3 sequences, about 18% being singletons. The specimen sequenced was naive CD4+ T cells from blood. This TCR was sampled from a human donor in good health.

CDR3 in amino acids: CASSVELAGRDTQYF. The CDR3 DNA reads as TGTGCCAGCAGCGTAGAACTAGCGGGAAGGGATACGCAGTATTTT. The gene calls are TRBV9 and TRBJ2-3; 10 bases are shared with TRBD2. J lost 6 bases, V lost 0 bases, and 4 bases had no gene match. This CDR3 is 15 amino acids long. Germline values: CDR1 SGDLS, CDR2 YYNGEE.